This T cell receptor (beta chain) was documented in a study of cytomegalovirus exposure and HLA in healthy donors. Study results and caveats: Clusters of TCRs from the first cohort tended to co-occur in the roughly 120 validation repertoires (as a later analysis found).

The CDR3 runs to 15 residues. In germline, CDR1 is SGHNT, CDR2 YENEEA. The V end lost 5 bases, the J end lost 0 bases, and 10 bases lay between the germline ends. With regard to this clone: Its antigen remains unknown.

The data were produced by immunoSEQ multiplex PCR, yet TCRdb's version contains in-frame clones alone and is incomplete. The sample holds roughly 260,000 clones, around 90% seen once. It was the roughly 110-subject validation cohort, separate from the roughly 700-subject first cohort, to which the donors belonged. This clonotype was sampled from a woman between 18 and 29 years old in good health and CMV-seronegative. The rearrangement links TRBV11-3 to TRBJ1-4, with D unresolved. Sequenced material: PBMCs. This CDR3 reads CASSPRPTTNEKLFF. For the CDR3, the DNA is TGTGCCAGCAGCCCGAGGCCGACAACTAATGAAAAACTGTTTTTT. Based on the CDR3 plus reference TRBV11-3 and TRBJ1-4, the full variable domain is EAGVVQSPRYKIIEKKQPVAFWCNPISGHNTLYWYLQNLGQGPELLIRYENEEAVDDSQLPKDRFSAERLKGVDSTLKIQPAELGDSAVYLCASSPRPTTNEKLFFGSGTQLSVL.